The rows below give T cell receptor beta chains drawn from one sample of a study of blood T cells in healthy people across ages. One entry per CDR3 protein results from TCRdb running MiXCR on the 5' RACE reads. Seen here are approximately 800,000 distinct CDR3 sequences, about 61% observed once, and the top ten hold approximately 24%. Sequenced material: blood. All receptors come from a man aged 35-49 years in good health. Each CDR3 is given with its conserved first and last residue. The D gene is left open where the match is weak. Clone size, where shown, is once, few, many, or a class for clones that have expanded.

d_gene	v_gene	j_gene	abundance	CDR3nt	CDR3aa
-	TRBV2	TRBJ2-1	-	TGTGCCAGCAATCGCAGGGGCAATGAGCAGTTCTTC	CASNRRGNEQFF
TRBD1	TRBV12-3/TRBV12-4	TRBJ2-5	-	TGTGCCAGCAGCTCCGGGACAGGGGTGGAGACCCAGTACTTC	CASSSGTGVETQYF
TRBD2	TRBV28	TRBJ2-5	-	TGTGCCAGCAATCTGGGAGGGGTTGTTCAAGACACCCAGTACTTC	CASNLGGVVQDTQYF
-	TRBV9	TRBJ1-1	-	TGTGCCAGCAGCGATGGCCAGGCCCTTCTGAACACTGAAGCTTTCTTT	CASSDGQALLNTEAFF
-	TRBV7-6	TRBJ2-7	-	TGTGCCAGCAGCCCATCATCGCTCAGCGGGCTCCACGAGCAGTACTTC	CASSPSSLSGLHEQYF
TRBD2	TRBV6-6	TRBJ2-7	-	TGTGCCGGCAGTTACCTAGCGGTTTACGAGCAGTACTTC	CAGSYLAVYEQYF
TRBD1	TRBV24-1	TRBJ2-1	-	TGTGCCACCAGTGACCCCGGGACAGGGGGCTACAATGAGCAGTTCTTC	CATSDPGTGGYNEQFF
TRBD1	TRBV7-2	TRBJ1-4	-	TGTGCCAGCAGCTTAGAGGGGACAGGTCGAGTAGGGGCAACTAATGAAAAACTGTTTTTT	CASSLEGTGRVGATNEKLFF
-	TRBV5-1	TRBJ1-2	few	TGCGCCAGCGCTACTGAATCGGCTAACCAACGTGGCTACACCTTC	CASATESANQRGYTF
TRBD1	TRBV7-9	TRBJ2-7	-	TGTGCCAGCAGCTTAACTTTCGGGGACAGGGGTCGTGGTCCCTCCTACGAGCAGTACTTC	CASSLTFGDRGRGPSYEQYF
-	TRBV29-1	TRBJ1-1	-	TGCAGCGCCGAAACGGGGGGGGCTTTCTTT	CSAETGGAFF
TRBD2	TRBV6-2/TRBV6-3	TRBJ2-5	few	TGTGCCAGCAGTTGGAGACTAGCGGGGACCCAAGAGACCCAGTACTTC	CASSWRLAGTQETQYF
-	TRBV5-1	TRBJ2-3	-	TGCGCCAGCAGCTTGGCGGCCTCGAAAGATACGCAGTATTTT	CASSLAASKDTQYF
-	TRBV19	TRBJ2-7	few	TGTGCCAGTAGGCCTCAGGGTTCCTACGAGCAGTACTTC	CASRPQGSYEQYF
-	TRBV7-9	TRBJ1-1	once	TGTGCCAGCAGCTTAGTTCGGACAACGAACACTGAAGCTTTCTTT	CASSLVRTTNTEAFF
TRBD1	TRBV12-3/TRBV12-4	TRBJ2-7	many	TGTGCCAGCAGTTCCACCGGGACAGGGTCTACGACGCAGTACTTC	CASSSTGTGSTTQYF
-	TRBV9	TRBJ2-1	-	TGTGCCAGCAGCGTAGGGGTCCGGAGAGATCAAGAGACCCAGTTCTTC	CASSVGVRRDQETQFF
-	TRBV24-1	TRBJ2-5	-	TGTGCCACCAGTGCCGATCTAGCGAATGAGCAGTACTTC	CATSADLANEQYF
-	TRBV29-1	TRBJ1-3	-	TGCAGCGCCCTAGGGTCCGTCTCTGGAAGCACCATATATTTT	CSALGSVSGSTIYF
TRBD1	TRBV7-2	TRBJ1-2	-	TGTGCCAGCAGCTCTGGACAGGTTTATGGCTACACCTTC	CASSSGQVYGYTF
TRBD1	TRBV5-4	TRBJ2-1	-	TGTGCCAGCAGCCGTAAACAGGGGAACGAGCAGTTCTTC	CASSRKQGNEQFF
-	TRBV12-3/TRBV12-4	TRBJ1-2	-	TGTGCCAGCAGTTTTATGGGGCTTTACTATGGCTACACCTTC	CASSFMGLYYGYTF
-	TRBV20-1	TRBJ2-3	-	TGCAGTGCGAATATTGGGGCAGGGCCAGATACGCAGTATTTT	CSANIGAGPDTQYF
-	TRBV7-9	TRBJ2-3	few	TGTGCCCTACAGGGTTTCGATACGCAGTATTTT	CALQGFDTQYF
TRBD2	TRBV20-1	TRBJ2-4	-	TGCAGTGCGAAACTAGCGGGAGGGCCCGACATTCAGTACTTC	CSAKLAGGPDIQYF
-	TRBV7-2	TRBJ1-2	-	TGTGCCAGCAGTCTAACCTCAGGGGCCACTAACTATGGCTACACCTTC	CASSLTSGATNYGYTF
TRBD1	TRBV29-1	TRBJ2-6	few	TGCAGCGCGGGACAGCTGAACTCTGGGGCCGACGTCCTGACTTTC	CSAGQLNSGADVLTF